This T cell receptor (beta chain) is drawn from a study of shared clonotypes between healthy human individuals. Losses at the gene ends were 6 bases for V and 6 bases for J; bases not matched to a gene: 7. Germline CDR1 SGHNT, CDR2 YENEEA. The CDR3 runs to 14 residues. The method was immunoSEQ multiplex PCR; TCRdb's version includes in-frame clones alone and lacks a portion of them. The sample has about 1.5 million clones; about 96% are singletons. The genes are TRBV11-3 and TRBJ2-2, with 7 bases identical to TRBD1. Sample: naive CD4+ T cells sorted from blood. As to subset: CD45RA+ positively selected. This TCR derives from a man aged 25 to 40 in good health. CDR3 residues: CASSFIQGSGELFF. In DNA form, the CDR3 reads TGTGCCAGCAGTTTCATACAGGGGTCCGGGGAGCTGTTTTTT.